The source of this T cell receptor (beta chain) is a study of T-cell reconstitution after alpha-beta-depleted transplantation in children listed by TCRdb under 2016. The study in broad terms: T-cell immune reconstitution after TCRalphabeta/CD19-depleted allogeneic hematopoietic cell transplantation in children was quantitatively tracked in the study by means of TCR repertoire profiling.

Remarks on this clonotype: The antigen it binds to is not known. Base-call qualities are not available, and no considerably larger clone is one nucleotide away.

This specimen's treatment or condition label, interpreted: allogeneic hematopoietic cell transplantation with graft depleted of TCRalphabeta T cells and CD19 B cells. TCRalphabeta/CD19-depleted allogeneic hematopoietic cell grafts were given to the transplant recipients, all of whom were children. Receptor libraries were prepared by PCR. The run used an Illumina HiSeq 2500. TCR library preparation used molecular barcoding, with unique molecular identifiers applied to normalize quantification of the TCRbeta repertoire. TCRdb took the public reads, trimmed them with fastp at Q25, ran MiXCR for clone calling and kept in-frame beta chains. Entries are consolidated by CDR3 protein sequence, retaining the most common genes and DNA. Here the sample has about a million distinct CDR3 sequences; about 26% occur a single time. In total, the top ten clones hold 25% to 35% of the sample. Results and caveats for the whole study, not just this receptor: Over subsequent months, a decline in hyperexpanded clone frequencies was noted, and after one year, T-cell counts and TCRbeta diversity were mostly ascribed to newly produced T cells. Apparently early alphabetaT-cell count recovery about two months after transplant reportedly relied on only several hundred rapidly expanded clones derived from non-depleted graft cells. In some patients, the high TCRbeta diversity seen at day 60 was put down to recipient T cells and intrathymic progenitors that had survived conditioning.

Sample: PBMCs, mostly from graft donor cells, taken 360 days after TCRalphabeta/CD19-depleted stem cell transplant. The clonotype was recovered from a boy under two years old who had a stem cell transplant for SCID, so the T cells may come from the graft donor.

CDR3 reads: CAAWGSGANVLTF. At the DNA level, the sequence is TGTGCCGCTTGGGGCTCTGGGGCCAACGTCCTGACTTTC. The chain is assembled from TRBV6-1 and TRBJ2-6, with the D segment identity uncertain. Spanning cysteine to phenylalanine, the CDR3 consists of 13 amino acids. Only the CDR3 part of the read is kept: 39 bases, read in frame from the first base. V loses 11 bases of germline sequence and J loses 0 bases, and the interval between the two ends is 8 bases. CDR1 MNHNS and CDR2 SASEGT are derived from the germline V gene.